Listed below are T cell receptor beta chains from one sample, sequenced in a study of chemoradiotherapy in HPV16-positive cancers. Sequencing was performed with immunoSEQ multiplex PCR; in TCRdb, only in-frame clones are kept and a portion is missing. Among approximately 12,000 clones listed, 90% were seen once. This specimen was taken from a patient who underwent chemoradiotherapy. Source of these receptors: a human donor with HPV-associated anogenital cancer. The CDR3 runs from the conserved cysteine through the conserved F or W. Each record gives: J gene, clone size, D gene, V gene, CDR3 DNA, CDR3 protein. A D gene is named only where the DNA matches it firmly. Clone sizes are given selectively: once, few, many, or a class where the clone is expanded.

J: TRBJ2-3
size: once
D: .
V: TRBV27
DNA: TGTGCCAGCAGTTTTCAGAGAGGGGGAGATACGCAGTATTTT
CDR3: CASSFQRGGDTQYF

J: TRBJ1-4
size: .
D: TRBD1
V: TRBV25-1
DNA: TGTGCCAGCAGTGAACCGGGACAGGGGAAGGAAAAACTGTTTTTT
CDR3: CASSEPGQGKEKLFF

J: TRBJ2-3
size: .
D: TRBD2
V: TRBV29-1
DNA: TGCAGCGTCGGGACTAGCGTCTCAGATACGCAGTATTTT
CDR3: CSVGTSVSDTQYF

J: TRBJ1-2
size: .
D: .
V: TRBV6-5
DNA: TGTGCCAGCAGTTACCTCTCGGCAGGGGCTAACTATGGCTACACCTTC
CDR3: CASSYLSAGANYGYTF

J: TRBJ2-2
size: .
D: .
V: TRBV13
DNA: TGTGCCAGCAGCTCATGGGACCAAGGGACCGGGGAGCTGTTTTTT
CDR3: CASSSWDQGTGELFF

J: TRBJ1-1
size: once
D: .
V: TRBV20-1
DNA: TGCAGTGCCATCGGGCGACGGGGAGCTTTCTTT
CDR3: CSAIGRRGAFF

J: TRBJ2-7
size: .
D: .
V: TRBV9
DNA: TGTGCCAGCAGCCCCAGCCCGGGGCGGATGATCTACGAGCAGTACTTC
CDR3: CASSPSPGRMIYEQYF

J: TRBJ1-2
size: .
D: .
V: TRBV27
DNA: TGTGCCAGCACCGCGGACGGGAATGGCTACACCTTC
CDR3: CASTADGNGYTF

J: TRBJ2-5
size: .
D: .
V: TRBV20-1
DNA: TGCAGTGCCACCCACTCGGAGACCCAGTACTTC
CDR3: CSATHSETQYF

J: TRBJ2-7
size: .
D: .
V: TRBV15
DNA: TGTGCCACCAGCAGACCTACAGGGCTCCCGCAGTACTTC
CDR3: CATSRPTGLPQYF

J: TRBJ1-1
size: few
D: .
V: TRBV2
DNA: TGTGCCAGCAGTGAAGAGTCCCAGGGCACTGAAGCTTTCTTT
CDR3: CASSEESQGTEAFF

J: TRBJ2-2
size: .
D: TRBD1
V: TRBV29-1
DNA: TGCAGCGTTGACCCAGGGGGCGCGAACACCGGGGAGCTGTTTTTT
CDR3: CSVDPGGANTGELFF

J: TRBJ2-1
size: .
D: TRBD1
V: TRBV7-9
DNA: TGTGCCAGCAGCCTGAGGACAGGGGGTGTGAATGAGCAGTTCTTC
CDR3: CASSLRTGGVNEQFF

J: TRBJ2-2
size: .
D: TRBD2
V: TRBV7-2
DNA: TGTGCCAGCAGCTTAGGGGCTAGCGGGACCACCGGGGAGCTGTTTTTT
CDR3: CASSLGASGTTGELFF

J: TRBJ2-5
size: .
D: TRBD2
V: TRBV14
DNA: TGTGCCAGCAGCCATCGTAGCGGGAGACTACAAGAGACCCAGTACTTC
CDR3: CASSHRSGRLQETQYF

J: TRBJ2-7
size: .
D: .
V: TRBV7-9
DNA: TGTGCCAGCAGCTTAGCCCCGTTACTGTACGAGCAGTACTTC
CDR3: CASSLAPLLYEQYF

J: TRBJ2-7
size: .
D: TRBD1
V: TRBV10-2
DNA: TGCGCCAGCAAATATCCAGGGGGTCCGAAACATTACTCCTACGAGCAGTACTTC
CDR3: CASKYPGGPKHYSYEQYF

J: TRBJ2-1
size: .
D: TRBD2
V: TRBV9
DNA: TGTGCCAGCAGCTTTACTAGCGGGAGGACGGTCCTCTTC
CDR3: CASSFTSGRTVLF

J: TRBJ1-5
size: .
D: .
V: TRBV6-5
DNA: TGTGCCAGCAGAAAATTGGAAGGCAATCAGCCCCAGCATTTT
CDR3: CASRKLEGNQPQHF

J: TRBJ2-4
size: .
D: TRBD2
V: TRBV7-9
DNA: TGTGCCAGCAGCCTCGCGGGGGTGGGAACCCACTTC
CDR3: CASSLAGVGTHF

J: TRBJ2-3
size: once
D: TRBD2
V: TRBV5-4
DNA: TGTGCCAGCAGAGATCAGCGGGGGAGCACAGATACGCAGTATTTT
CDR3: CASRDQRGSTDTQYF

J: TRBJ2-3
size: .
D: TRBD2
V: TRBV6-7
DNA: TGTGCCAGCGCCGGGGGAGGGCGGGACGTTAGAACAGATACGCAGTATTTT
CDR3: CASAGGGRDVRTDTQYF

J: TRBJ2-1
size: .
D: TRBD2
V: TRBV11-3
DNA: TGTGCCAGCAGCTTTGGGTCTAGCGGGTTCAATGAGCAGTTCTTC
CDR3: CASSFGSSGFNEQFF

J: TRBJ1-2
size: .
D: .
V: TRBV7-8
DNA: TGTGCCAGCAGCTTAGTGGGGGATGGCTACACCTTC
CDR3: CASSLVGDGYTF

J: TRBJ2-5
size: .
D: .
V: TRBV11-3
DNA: TGTGCCAGCAGCTTTTCCTTTGGGGAAAAAGAGACCCAGTACTTC
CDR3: CASSFSFGEKETQYF

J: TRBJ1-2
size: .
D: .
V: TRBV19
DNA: TGTGCCAGTAGTATGGTAGGCAACGCCCACTACACCTTC
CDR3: CASSMVGNAHYTF

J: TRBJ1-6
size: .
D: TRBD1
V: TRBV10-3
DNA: TGTGCCATCAGGGACAGGGGACCCCTCCACTTT
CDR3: CAIRDRGPLHF

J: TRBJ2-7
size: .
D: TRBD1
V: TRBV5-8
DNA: TGTGCCAGCAGCTTCCCGACAGGGGATGTCGACGAGCAGTACTTC
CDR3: CASSFPTGDVDEQYF

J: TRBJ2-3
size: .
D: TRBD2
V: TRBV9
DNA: TGTGCCAGCAGCGTTGGACTAGCGGGGGGCACAGATACGCAGTATTTT
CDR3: CASSVGLAGGTDTQYF

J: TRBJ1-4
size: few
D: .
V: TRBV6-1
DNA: TGTGCCAGCAGTGACAGGGGTTTTGCAACTAATGAAAAACTGTTTTTT
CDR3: CASSDRGFATNEKLFF

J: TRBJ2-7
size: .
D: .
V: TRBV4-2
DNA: TGTGCCAGCAGCCAAGATCTGGGGGACAACCAAAACTACGAGCAGTACTTC
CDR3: CASSQDLGDNQNYEQYF

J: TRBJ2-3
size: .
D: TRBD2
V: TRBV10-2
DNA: TGCGCCAGCAGGCCTAGCGGGACAGATACGCAGTATTTT
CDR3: CASRPSGTDTQYF

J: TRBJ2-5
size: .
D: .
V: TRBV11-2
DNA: TGTGCCAGCAGCCGATCTCGGGAGACCCAGTACTTC
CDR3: CASSRSRETQYF

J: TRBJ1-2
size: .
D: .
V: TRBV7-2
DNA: TGTGCCAGCAGCTTAGAAGGGGGTGGGGGCTACACCTTC
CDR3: CASSLEGGGGYTF

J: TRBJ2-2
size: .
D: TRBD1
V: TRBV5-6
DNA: TGTGCCAGCAGCGTACAGGGGGCGGACACCGGGGAGCTGTTTTTT
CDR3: CASSVQGADTGELFF

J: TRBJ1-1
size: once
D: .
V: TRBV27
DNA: TGTGCCACCCGGACCCTGAACACTGAAGCTTTCTTT
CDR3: CATRTLNTEAFF

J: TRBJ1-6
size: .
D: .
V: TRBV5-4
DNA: TGTGCCAGCAGCTTGTCGATCGGGACGGAAGATTCACCCCTCCACTTT
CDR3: CASSLSIGTEDSPLHF

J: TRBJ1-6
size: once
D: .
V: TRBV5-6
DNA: TGTGCCAGCAGGGGTGGGTATAATTCACCCCTCCACTTT
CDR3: CASRGGYNSPLHF

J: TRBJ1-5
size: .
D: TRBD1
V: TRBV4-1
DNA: TGCGCCAGCAGCCAAGATAAGGGACAGGGCGATCAGCCCCAGCATTTT
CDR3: CASSQDKGQGDQPQHF

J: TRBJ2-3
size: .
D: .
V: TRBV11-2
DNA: TGTGCCAGCGGTGTGGTACTCCCAGATACGCAGTATTTT
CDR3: CASGVVLPDTQYF